These 4 T cell receptor beta chains came from one sample sequenced in a study of cytomegalovirus exposure and HLA in healthy donors. This PCR relied on a set of 60 Vbeta primers and 13 Jbeta primers. The repertoire was sequenced with immunoSEQ multiplex PCR; TCRdb's copy has only in-frame clones and lacks some. The sample consists of 120,000 to 150,000 clones, 70% to 90% of them appearing once. The sample taken for sequencing was PBMCs. The receptors come from a woman in her forties in good health and CMV-seropositive.

This sequence joins TRBV28 and TRBJ1-4, with 11 bases fitting TRBD1. With V trimmed by 7 bases and J by 7 bases, 8 bases remained unmatched. The germline gives CDR1 MDHEN, CDR2 SYDVKM. The CDR3 totals 15 residues. CDR3: CASTDPGQGGEKLFF. The CDR3 DNA sequence: TGTGCCAGCACCGACCCGGGACAGGGGGGTGAAAAACTGTTTTTT.

V is TRBV5-1 and J is TRBJ2-3, with a weak D call TRBD1 (6 bases). The germline gives CDR1 SGHRS, CDR2 YFSETQ. Deletions cut 5 bases from V and 4 bases from J, with 17 bases between. The CDR3 is 15 amino acids. The CDR3 nucleotides are TGCGCCAGCAGTTCGAGTACAGGGATCGCAGATACGCAGTATTTT. It yields the protein CASSSSTGIADTQYF.

Only one count was recorded for this clone. CDR3 amino acids: CASRREVSTEAFF. The CDR3 DNA reads TGTGCCAGCAGGAGGGAGGTTAGCACTGAAGCTTTCTTT. The chain uses TRBV2 and TRBJ1-1; no firm D call. The CDR3 has 13 amino acids. Germline CDR1 reads SNHLY; CDR2 reads FYNNEI. Trimming cost V 6 bases and J 4 bases, with 12 bases left between them.

This clone turned up a few times. The rearrangement uses TRBV12-5 and TRBJ1-5; D might be TRBD1 (5 bases). The CDR3 is 16 amino acids. Germline V lookup: CDR1 LGHNT, CDR2 FRNRAP. Trimming took 0 bases from V and 4 from J, leaving 13 bases between them. The CDR3 spells CASGLVRGIGNQPQHF. The CDR3 DNA reads as TGTGCTAGTGGTTTGGTAAGGGGAATCGGGAATCAGCCCCAGCATTTT.